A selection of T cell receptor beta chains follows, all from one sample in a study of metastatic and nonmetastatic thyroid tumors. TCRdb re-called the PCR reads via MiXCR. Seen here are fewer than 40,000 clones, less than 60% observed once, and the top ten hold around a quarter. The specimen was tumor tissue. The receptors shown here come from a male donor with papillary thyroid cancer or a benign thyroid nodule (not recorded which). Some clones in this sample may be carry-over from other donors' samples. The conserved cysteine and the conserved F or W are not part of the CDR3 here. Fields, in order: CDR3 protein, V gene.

cdr3_aa: ASSDSNGADTGELF; v_call: TRBV6-6
cdr3_aa: ASSQGASSYEQY; v_call: TRBV4-2
cdr3_aa: ASSTAGPNNEQF; v_call: TRBV7-3
cdr3_aa: ASSSRLAWADTQY; v_call: TRBV28
cdr3_aa: ASSQDWARGYT; v_call: TRBV4-2
cdr3_aa: ASSQQRSGNTIY; v_call: TRBV6-1
cdr3_aa: ASSFGRGSYGYT; v_call: TRBV5-1
cdr3_aa: ASSYGTGDTEAF; v_call: TRBV6-2/TRBV6-3
cdr3_aa: ASSPLVSEQY; v_call: TRBV28
cdr3_aa: ASSLFFAPMGTGELF; v_call: TRBV27
cdr3_aa: ASSDSSGGATDTQY; v_call: TRBV6-4
cdr3_aa: SARDSWGRGPTNYGYT; v_call: TRBV20-1
cdr3_aa: ASSLFGTDNSPLH; v_call: TRBV27
cdr3_aa: ASSPGARRSYEQY; v_call: TRBV5-1
cdr3_aa: SARALADYEQY; v_call: TRBV20-1
cdr3_aa: ASSPKYEQY; v_call: TRBV18
cdr3_aa: ASSELWTSYEQY; v_call: TRBV6-1
cdr3_aa: ASSHVGTVFAYEQY; v_call: TRBV5-1
cdr3_aa: ASSRLTTTGADTQY; v_call: TRBV4-1
cdr3_aa: SARVRTAPANYGYT; v_call: TRBV20-1
cdr3_aa: ASSLAPPGEQF; v_call: TRBV7-6
cdr3_aa: ASGRTEAF; v_call: TRBV6-2/TRBV6-3
cdr3_aa: ASSVGLYGVLF; v_call: TRBV2
cdr3_aa: ASSAPSVSTDTQY; v_call: TRBV9
cdr3_aa: ASKRNRDTEAF; v_call: TRBV19
cdr3_aa: ASSVQGHLNTEAF; v_call: TRBV9
cdr3_aa: ASSRGGQETQY; v_call: TRBV6-2/TRBV6-3
cdr3_aa: ASSFDRGFLSGNTIY; v_call: TRBV6-2/TRBV6-3
cdr3_aa: ASSRLVHEQF; v_call: TRBV12-3/TRBV12-4
cdr3_aa: ASSGDRVKTEAF; v_call: TRBV5-1
cdr3_aa: ASSIVYSKASSYNEQF; v_call: TRBV19
cdr3_aa: ASSLDALAGGDTQY; v_call: TRBV5-1
cdr3_aa: ASSLEKPGQESYSNQPQH; v_call: TRBV7-6
cdr3_aa: ASSERRAGDSPLH; v_call: TRBV6-1
cdr3_aa: ASSLSGFPEAF; v_call: TRBV11-2
cdr3_aa: ASSPPKETGELF; v_call: TRBV18
cdr3_aa: ASVGPAGRDKKLF; v_call: TRBV18
cdr3_aa: ASSLLGADTQY; v_call: TRBV6-1
cdr3_aa: ASSQVAWVMGSPLH; v_call: TRBV4-3
cdr3_aa: ASSLIGTQETQY; v_call: TRBV27
cdr3_aa: ASKNTGGINQPQH; v_call: TRBV6-1
cdr3_aa: ASSLLQEYNEQF; v_call: TRBV7-9
cdr3_aa: AWTSGTGAHEQY; v_call: TRBV30
cdr3_aa: ASSYSAGNISPLH; v_call: TRBV6-2/TRBV6-3
cdr3_aa: ASSPGQGNEKLF; v_call: TRBV6-4
cdr3_aa: ATIRPPEAF; v_call: TRBV12-3/TRBV12-4
cdr3_aa: ASRYVDEQF; v_call: TRBV11-3
cdr3_aa: ASSSPPSGADTQY; v_call: TRBV27
cdr3_aa: ATSQGSYEQY; v_call: TRBV24-1
cdr3_aa: ASSLSFLGASGNTIY; v_call: TRBV6-1
cdr3_aa: ASSLVRGVPYEQY; v_call: TRBV28